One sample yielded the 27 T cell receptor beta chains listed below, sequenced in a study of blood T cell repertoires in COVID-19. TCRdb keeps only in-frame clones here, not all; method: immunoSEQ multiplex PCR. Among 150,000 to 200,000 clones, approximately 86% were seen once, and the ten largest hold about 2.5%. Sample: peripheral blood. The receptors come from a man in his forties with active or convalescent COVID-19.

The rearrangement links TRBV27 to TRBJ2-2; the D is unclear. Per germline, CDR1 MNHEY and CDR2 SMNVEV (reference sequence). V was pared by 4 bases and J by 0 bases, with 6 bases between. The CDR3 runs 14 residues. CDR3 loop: CASSWAANTGELFF. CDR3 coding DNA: TGTGCCAGCAGTTGGGCAGCGAACACCGGGGAGCTGTTTTTT.

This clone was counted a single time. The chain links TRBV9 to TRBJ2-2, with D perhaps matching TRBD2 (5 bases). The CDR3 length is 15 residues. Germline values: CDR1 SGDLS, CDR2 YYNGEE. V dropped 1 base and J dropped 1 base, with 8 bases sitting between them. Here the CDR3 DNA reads TGTGCCAGCAGCGTAATGGACTTGAACACCGGGGAGCTGTTTTTT. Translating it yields CASSVMDLNTGELFF.

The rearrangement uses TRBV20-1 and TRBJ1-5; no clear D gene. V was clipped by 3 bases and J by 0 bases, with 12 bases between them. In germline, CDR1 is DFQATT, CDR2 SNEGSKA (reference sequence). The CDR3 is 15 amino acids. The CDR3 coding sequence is TGCAGTGCTAGTCCTGGAGGGAGTAGCAATCAGCCCCAGCATTTT. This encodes CSASPGGSSNQPQHF.

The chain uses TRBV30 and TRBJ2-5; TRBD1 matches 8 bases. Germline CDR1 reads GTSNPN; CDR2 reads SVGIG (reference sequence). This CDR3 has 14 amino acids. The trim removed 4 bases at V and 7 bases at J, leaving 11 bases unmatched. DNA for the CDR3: TGTGCCTGGACCTCCGAGGACAGGGAGGTGACCCAGTACTTC. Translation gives CAWTSEDREVTQYF. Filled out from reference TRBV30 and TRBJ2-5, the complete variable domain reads SQTIHQWPATLVQPVGSPLSLECTVEGTSNPNLYWYRQAAGRGLQLLFYSVGIGQISSEVPQNLSASRPQDRQFILSSKKLLLSDSGFYLCAWTSEDREVTQYFGPGTRLLVL.

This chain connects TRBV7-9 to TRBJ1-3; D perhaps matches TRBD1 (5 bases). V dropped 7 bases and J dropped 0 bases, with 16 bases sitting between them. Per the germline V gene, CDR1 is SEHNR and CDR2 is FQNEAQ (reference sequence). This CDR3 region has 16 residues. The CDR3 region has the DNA TGTGCCAGCAACGCGAGGGACGGGGGCTCTGGAAACACCATATATTTT. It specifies CASNARDGGSGNTIYF. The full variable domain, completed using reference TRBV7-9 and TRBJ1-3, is DTGVSQNPRHKITKRGQNVTFRCDPISEHNRLYWYRQTLGQGPEFLTYFQNEAQLEKSRLLSDRFSAERPKGSFSTLEIQRTEQGDSAMYLCASNARDGGSGNTIYFGEGSWLTVV.

CDR3 protein: CASSPRDRTSEQFF. The CDR3 nucleotides read TGTGCCAGCAGCCCGCGGGACCGAACAAGCGAGCAGTTCTTC. The V call is TRBV9, the J call TRBJ2-1; a possible D gene is TRBD2 (6 bases). CDR1 and CDR2 from the germline V gene are SGDLS and YYNGEE. V was trimmed by 4 bases and J by 10 bases, leaving 18 bases between them. The CDR3 is 14 amino acids.

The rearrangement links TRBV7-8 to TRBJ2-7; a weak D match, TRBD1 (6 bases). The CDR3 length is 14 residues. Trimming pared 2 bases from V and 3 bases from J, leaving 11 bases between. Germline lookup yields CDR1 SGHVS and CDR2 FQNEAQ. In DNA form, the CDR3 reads TGTGCCAGCAGCTTATGGGCAGGGGACTACGAGCAGTACTTC. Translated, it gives CASSLWAGDYEQYF.

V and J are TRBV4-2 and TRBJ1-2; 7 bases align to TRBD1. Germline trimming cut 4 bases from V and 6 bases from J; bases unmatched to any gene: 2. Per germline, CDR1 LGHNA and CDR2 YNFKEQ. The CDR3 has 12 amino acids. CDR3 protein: CASSPTGDGYTF. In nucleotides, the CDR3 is TGTGCCAGCAGCCCAACAGGGGATGGCTACACCTTC.

CDR3: CASSAGQGAGELFF. The CDR3 nucleotides read TGTGCCAGTAGTGCCGGACAGGGGGCCGGGGAGCTGTTTTTT. The genes are TRBV19 and TRBJ2-2, with 10 positions matching TRBD1. Trimming took 5 bases from V and 6 from J; bases not matched to a gene: 3. This CDR3 has 14 amino acids. The germline CDR1 and CDR2 sequences are LNHDA and SQIVND (reference sequence).

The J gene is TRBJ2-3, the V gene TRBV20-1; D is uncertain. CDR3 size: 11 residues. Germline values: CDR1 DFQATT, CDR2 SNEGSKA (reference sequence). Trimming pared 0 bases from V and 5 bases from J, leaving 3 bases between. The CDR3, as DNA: TGCAGTGCTAGAGATATAGATACGCAGTATTTT. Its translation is CSARDIDTQYF.

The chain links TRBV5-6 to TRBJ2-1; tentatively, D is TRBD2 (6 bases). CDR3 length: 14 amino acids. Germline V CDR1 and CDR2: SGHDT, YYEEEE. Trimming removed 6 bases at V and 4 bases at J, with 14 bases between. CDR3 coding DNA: TGTGCCAGCACGGGTTTCCGGGGGTACAATGAGCAGTTCTTC. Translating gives CASTGFRGYNEQFF.

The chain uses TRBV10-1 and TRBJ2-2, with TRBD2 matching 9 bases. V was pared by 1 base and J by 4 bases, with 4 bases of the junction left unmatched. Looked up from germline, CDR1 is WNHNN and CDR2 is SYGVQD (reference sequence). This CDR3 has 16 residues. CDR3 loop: CASSEWGSGGTGELFF. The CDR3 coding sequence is TGCGCCAGCAGTGAGTGGGGTAGCGGGGGCACCGGGGAGCTGTTTTTT.

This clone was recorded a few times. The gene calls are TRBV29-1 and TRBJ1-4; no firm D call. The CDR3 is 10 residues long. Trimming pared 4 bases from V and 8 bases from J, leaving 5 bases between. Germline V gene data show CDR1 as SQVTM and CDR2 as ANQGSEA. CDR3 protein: CSVGQEKLFF. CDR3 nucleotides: TGCAGCGTTGGACAAGAAAAACTGTTTTTT.

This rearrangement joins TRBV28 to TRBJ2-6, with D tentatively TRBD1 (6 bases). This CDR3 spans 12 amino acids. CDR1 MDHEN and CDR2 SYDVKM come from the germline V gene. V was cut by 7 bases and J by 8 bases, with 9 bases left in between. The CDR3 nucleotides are TGTGCCAGCAACAGGGAATCCAACGTCCTGACTTTC. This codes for CASNRESNVLTF.

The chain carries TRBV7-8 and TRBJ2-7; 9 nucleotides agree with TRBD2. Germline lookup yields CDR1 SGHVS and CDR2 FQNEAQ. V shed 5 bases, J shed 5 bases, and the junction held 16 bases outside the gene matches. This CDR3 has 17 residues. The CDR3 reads CASSPGRLAAPGDEQYF. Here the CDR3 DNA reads TGTGCCAGCAGCCCGGGGCGACTAGCGGCCCCCGGGGACGAGCAGTACTTC.

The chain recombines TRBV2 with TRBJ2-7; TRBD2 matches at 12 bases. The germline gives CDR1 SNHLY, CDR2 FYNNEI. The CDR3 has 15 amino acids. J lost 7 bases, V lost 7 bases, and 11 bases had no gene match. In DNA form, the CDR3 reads TGTGCCAGCATGAGGACTAGCGGGGAGAATGATGAGCAGTACTTC. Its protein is CASMRTSGENDEQYF.

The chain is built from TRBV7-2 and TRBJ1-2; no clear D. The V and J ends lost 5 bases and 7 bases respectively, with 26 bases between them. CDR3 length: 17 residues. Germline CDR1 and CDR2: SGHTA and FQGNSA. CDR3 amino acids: CASSPFLGGEAVSGYTF. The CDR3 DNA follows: TGTGCCAGCAGCCCATTCCTAGGTGGAGAGGCAGTAAGTGGCTACACCTTC.

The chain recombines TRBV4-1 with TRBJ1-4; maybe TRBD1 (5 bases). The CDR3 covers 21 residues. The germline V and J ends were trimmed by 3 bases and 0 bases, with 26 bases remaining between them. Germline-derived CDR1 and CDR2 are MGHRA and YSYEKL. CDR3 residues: CASSHGSIWSRAPATNEKLFF. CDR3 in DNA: TGCGCCAGCAGCCATGGATCAATATGGAGCAGGGCTCCAGCAACTAATGAAAAACTGTTTTTT.

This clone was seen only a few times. The CDR3 DNA reads as TGTGCCAGTAGGCAGTTTCAGAATCAGCCCCAGCATTTT. This sequence encodes CASRQFQNQPQHF. The chain couples TRBV19 to TRBJ1-5; D is unresolved. Germline CDR1 is LNHDA and CDR2 is SQIVND (reference sequence). CDR3 length: 13 amino acids. V was clipped by 6 bases and J by 4 bases, with 10 bases between them.

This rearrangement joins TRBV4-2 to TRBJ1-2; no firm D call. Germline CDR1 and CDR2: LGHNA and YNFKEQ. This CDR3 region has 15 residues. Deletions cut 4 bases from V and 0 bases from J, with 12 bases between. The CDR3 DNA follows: TGTGCCAGCAGCCCCGACCGGACTCCTAACTATGGCTACACCTTC. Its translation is CASSPDRTPNYGYTF.

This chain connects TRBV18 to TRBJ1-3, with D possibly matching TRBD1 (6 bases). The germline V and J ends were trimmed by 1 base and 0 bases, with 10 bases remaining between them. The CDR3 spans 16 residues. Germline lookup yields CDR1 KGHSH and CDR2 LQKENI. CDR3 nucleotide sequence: TGTGCCAGCTCACCACGGACAGAACCCTCTGGAAACACCATATATTTT. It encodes CASSPRTEPSGNTIYF.

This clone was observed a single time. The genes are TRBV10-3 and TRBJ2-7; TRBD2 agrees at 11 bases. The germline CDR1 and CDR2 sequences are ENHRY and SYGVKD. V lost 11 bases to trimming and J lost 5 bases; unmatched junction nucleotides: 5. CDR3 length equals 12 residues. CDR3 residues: CAVLAGENEQYF. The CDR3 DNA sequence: TGTGCCGTACTAGCGGGAGAAAACGAGCAGTACTTC.

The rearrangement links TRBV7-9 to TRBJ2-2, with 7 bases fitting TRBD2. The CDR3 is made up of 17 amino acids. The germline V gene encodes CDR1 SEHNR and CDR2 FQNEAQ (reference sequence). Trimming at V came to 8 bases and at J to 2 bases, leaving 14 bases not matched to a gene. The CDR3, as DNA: TGTGCCAGCGTGCGGGGAGGGATCAATAGAAACACCGGGGAGCTGTTTTTT. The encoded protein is CASVRGGINRNTGELFF.

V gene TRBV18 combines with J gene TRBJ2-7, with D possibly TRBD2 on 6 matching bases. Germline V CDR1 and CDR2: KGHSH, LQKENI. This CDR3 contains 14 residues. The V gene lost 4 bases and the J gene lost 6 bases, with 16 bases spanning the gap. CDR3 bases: TGTGCCAGCTCACTAACCCGGGACTCCCGCGAGCAGTACTTC. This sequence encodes CASSLTRDSREQYF.

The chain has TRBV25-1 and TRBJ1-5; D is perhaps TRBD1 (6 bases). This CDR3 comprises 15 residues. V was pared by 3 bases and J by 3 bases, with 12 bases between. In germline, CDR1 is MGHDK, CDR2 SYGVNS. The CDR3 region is CASSENRETNQPQHF. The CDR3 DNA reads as TGTGCCAGCAGTGAGAACAGGGAAACCAATCAGCCCCAGCATTTT.

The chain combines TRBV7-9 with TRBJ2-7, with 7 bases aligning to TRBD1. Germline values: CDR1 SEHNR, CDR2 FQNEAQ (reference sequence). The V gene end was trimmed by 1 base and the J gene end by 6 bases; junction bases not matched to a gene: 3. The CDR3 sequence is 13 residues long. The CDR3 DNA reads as TGTGCCAGCAGCTTAGTTGAGGGGGCCGAGCAGTACTTC. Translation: CASSLVEGAEQYF.

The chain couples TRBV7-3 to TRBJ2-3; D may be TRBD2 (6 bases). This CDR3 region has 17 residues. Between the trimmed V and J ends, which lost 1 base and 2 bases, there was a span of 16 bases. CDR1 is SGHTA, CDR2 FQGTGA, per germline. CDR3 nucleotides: TGTGCCAGCAGCTTAATGGCGGGTGGGGGGATCACAGATACGCAGTATTTT. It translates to CASSLMAGGGITDTQYF.